These T cell receptor beta chains were read from a single sample in a study. One entry per CDR3 protein results from TCRdb running MiXCR on the RT-PCR reads. The sample shows 650,000 to 800,000 distinct CDR3 sequences, 11% to 15% of them seen only once. Input material: memory CD4+ T cells from blood. These TCRs come from a female donor in good health, serving as a healthy control. The CDR3 runs from the conserved cysteine through the conserved F or W. A D gene is named only where the DNA matches it firmly. Size is stated for part of the rows, as once, few or many counts, or as a class when the clone is expanded.

d_gene	abundance	v_gene	j_gene	CDR3aa	CDR3nt
.	.	TRBV7-2	TRBJ2-3	CASSLVSGDDTQYF	TGTGCCAGCAGCTTAGTGAGCGGTGATGATACGCAGTATTTT
TRBD1	few	TRBV7-2	TRBJ1-2	CASSLSPVSGQAPDYGYTF	TGTGCCAGCAGCTTATCGCCCGTATCGGGACAGGCCCCAGACTATGGCTACACCTTC
TRBD2	many	TRBV7-2	TRBJ2-7	CASSLSGSAYYEQYF	TGTGCCAGCAGCCTTAGCGGGAGCGCTTACTACGAGCAGTACTTC
TRBD2	once	TRBV7-7	TRBJ2-1	CASSFGLAGADEQFF	TGTGCTAGCAGTTTCGGACTAGCGGGAGCAGATGAGCAGTTCTTC
.	.	TRBV5-6	TRBJ1-6	CASRIYNSPLHF	TGTGCCAGCAGAATTTATAATTCACCCCTCCACTTT
.	.	TRBV11-2	TRBJ1-1	CASSPERNTEAFF	TGTGCCAGCAGCCCCGAACGGAACACTGAAGCTTTCTTT
.	many	TRBV20-1	TRBJ2-1	CSAILVQGYNEQFF	TGCAGTGCCATACTAGTGCAGGGATACAATGAGCAGTTCTTC
TRBD2	few	TRBV7-2	TRBJ2-3	CASSLGLAGASTDTQYF	TGTGCCAGCAGCTTAGGTCTAGCGGGCGCTAGCACAGATACGCAGTATTTT
.	few	TRBV20-1	TRBJ2-7	CSAGGTPPGYEQYF	TGCAGTGCTGGAGGGACGCCGCCCGGTTACGAGCAGTACTTC
.	.	TRBV5-4	TRBJ2-2	CASSFAETRTGELFF	TGTGCCAGCAGCTTTGCCGAGACGAGGACCGGGGAGCTGTTTTTT
.	few	TRBV20-1	TRBJ2-1	CSAKRDEQFF	TGCAGTGCTAAACGGGATGAGCAGTTCTTC
TRBD2	many	TRBV6-2/TRBV6-3	TRBJ2-1	CASNDASGRVYEQFF	TGTGCCAGCAACGACGCCAGCGGGAGGGTTTATGAGCAGTTCTTC
.	.	TRBV19	TRBJ1-5	CASAGRNQPQHF	TGTGCCAGTGCGGGCAGAAATCAGCCCCAGCATTTT
.	few	TRBV29-1	TRBJ2-5	CSVGSMGAETQYF	TGCAGCGTTGGGTCCATGGGTGCGGAGACCCAGTACTTC
.	many	TRBV6-5	TRBJ2-1	CASSYSWSSSNEQFF	TGTGCCAGCAGTTACTCATGGTCTAGCTCCAATGAGCAGTTCTTC
.	.	TRBV20-1	TRBJ2-1	CSARVNYNEQFF	TGCAGTGCTAGAGTGAACTACAATGAGCAGTTCTTC
.	many	TRBV20-1	TRBJ2-1	CSASLIGQNSYNEQFF	TGCAGTGCTAGCCTAATTGGGCAAAACTCCTACAATGAGCAGTTCTTC
.	few	TRBV20-1	TRBJ1-2	CSARPPLEGNYGYTF	TGCAGTGCCAGACCCCCGTTGGAGGGGAACTATGGCTACACCTTC
TRBD1	many	TRBV20-1	TRBJ2-7	CSARDRGLFGEQYF	TGCAGTGCTAGAGACAGGGGGCTTTTCGGCGAGCAGTACTTC
TRBD1	.	TRBV2	TRBJ1-6	CASRVTGVFNSPLHF	TGTGCCAGCAGGGTAACAGGGGTCTTTAATTCACCCCTCCACTTT
.	.	TRBV24-1	TRBJ1-5	CATSLQENQPQHF	TGTGCCACCAGTTTGCAGGAGAATCAGCCCCAGCATTTT
TRBD2	many	TRBV27	TRBJ2-5	CASSLYASGSQETQYF	TGTGCCAGCAGTTTATACGCTAGCGGGAGCCAAGAGACCCAGTACTTC
TRBD1	.	TRBV12-3/TRBV12-4	TRBJ1-1	CASSLGGQGRNTEAFF	TGTGCCAGCAGTTTAGGGGGACAGGGGCGGAACACTGAAGCTTTCTTT
.	many	TRBV20-1	TRBJ1-2	CSAARDDGYTF	TGCAGTGCTGCCCGCGATGATGGCTACACCTTC
TRBD1	few	TRBV6-2/TRBV6-3	TRBJ2-3	CASSRGHNTDTQYF	TGTGCCAGCAGTAGGGGGCACAACACAGATACGCAGTATTTT
.	many	TRBV29-1	TRBJ1-2	CSVEGAGAYGYTF	TGCAGCGTTGAAGGGGCAGGGGCCTATGGCTACACCTTC
.	many	TRBV12-3/TRBV12-4	TRBJ2-1	CASSSAVSSYNEQFF	TGTGCCAGCTCTTCGGCCGTCAGCTCCTACAATGAGCAGTTCTTC
TRBD2	many	TRBV6-5	TRBJ2-1	CASRPGGNNEQFF	TGTGCCAGCAGACCGGGAGGGAACAATGAGCAGTTCTTC
.	.	TRBV20-1	TRBJ2-3	CSADPGQITDTQYF	TGCAGTGCTGATCCGGGACAAATCACAGATACGCAGTATTTT
.	.	TRBV7-2	TRBJ1-2	CASSFDSPIGYTF	TGTGCCAGCAGCTTTGACAGCCCGATCGGCTACACCTTC
TRBD1	many	TRBV6-5	TRBJ1-6	CASSYSRTGQSGSPLHF	TGTGCCAGCAGTTACTCGAGAACGGGACAGTCGGGGTCACCCCTCCACTTT
.	.	TRBV6-5	TRBJ1-3	CASSYSPASAGNTIYF	TGTGCCAGCAGTTACTCCCCCGCCTCCGCTGGAAACACCATATATTTT
.	.	TRBV20-1	TRBJ2-6	CSARDRTTGANVLTF	TGCAGTGCTAGAGACAGGACTACTGGGGCCAACGTCCTGACTTTC